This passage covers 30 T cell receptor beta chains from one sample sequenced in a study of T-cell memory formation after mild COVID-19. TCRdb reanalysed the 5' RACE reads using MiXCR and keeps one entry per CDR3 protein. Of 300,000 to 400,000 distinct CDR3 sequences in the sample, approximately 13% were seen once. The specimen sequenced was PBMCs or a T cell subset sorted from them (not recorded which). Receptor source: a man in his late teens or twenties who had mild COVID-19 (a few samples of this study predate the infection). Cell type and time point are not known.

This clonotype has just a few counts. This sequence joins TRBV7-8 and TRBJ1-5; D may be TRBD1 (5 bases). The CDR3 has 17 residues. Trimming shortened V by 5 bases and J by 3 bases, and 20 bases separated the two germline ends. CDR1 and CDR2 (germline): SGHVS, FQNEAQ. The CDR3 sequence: CASSQGRDVRDNQPQHF. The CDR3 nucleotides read TGTGCCAGCAGCCAAGGGCGGGACGTGAGGGACAATCAGCCCCAGCATTTT.

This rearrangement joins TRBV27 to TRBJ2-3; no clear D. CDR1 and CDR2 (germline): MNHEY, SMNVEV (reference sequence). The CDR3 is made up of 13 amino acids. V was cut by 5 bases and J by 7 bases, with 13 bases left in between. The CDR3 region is CASSQATGNTQYF. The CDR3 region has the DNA TGTGCCAGCAGTCAAGCAACTGGAAATACGCAGTATTTT.

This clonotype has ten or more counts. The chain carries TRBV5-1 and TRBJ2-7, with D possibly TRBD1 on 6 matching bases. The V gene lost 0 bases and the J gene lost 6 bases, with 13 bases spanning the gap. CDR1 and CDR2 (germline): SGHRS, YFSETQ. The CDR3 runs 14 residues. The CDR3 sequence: CASSLGAGDSEQYF. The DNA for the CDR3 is TGCGCCAGCAGCTTGGGTGCAGGGGATTCCGAGCAGTACTTC. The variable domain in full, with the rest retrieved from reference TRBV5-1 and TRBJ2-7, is KAGVTQTPRYLIKTRGQQVTLSCSPISGHRSVSWYQQTPGQGLQFLFEYFSETQRNKGNFPGRFSGRQFSNSRSEMNVSTLELGDSALYLCASSLGAGDSEQYFGPGTRLTVT.

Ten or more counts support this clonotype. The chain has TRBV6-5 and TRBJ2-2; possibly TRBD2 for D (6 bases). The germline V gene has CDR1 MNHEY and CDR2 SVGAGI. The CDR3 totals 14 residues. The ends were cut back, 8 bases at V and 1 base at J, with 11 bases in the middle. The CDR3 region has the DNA TGTGCCAGCTCGTGGGAGGTGAACACCGGGGAGCTGTTTTTT. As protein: CASSWEVNTGELFF.

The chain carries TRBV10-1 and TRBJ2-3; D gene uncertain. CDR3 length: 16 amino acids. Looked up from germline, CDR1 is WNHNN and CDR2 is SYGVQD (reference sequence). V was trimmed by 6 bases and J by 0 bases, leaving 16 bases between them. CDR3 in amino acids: CASRAPRAPSTDTQYF. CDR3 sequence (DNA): TGCGCCAGCAGGGCACCTAGGGCCCCTAGCACAGATACGCAGTATTTT.

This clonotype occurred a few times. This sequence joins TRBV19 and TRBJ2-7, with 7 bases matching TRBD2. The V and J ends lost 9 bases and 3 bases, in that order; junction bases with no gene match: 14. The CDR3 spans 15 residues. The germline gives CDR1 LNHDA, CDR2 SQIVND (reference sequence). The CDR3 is CARPERGGFDYEQYF. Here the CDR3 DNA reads TGTGCCAGGCCCGAGCGGGGAGGGTTCGACTACGAGCAGTACTTC.

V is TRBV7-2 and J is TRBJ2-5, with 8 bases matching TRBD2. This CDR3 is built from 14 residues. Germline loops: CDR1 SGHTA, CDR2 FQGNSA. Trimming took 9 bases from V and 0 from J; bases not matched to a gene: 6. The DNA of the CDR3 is TGTGCCAGTGCTAGCGGGTTGTACCAAGAGACCCAGTACTTC. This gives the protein CASASGLYQETQYF.

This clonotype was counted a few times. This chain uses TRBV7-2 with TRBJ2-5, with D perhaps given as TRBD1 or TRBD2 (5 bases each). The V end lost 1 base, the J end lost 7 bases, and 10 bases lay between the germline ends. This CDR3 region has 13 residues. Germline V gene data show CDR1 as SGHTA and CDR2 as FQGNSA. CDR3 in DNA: TGTGCCAGCAGCTTAGACTTTGGGGGGACCCAGTACTTC. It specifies CASSLDFGGTQYF.

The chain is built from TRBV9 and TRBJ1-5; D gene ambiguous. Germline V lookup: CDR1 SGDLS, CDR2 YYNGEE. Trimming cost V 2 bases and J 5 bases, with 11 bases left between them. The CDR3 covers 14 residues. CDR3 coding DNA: TGTGCCAGCAGCGTCGACCCTTGGGATCAGCCCCAGCATTTT. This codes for CASSVDPWDQPQHF.

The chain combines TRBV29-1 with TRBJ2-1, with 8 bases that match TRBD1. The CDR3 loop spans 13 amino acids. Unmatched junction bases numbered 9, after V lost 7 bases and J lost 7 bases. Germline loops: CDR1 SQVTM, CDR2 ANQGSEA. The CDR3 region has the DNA TGCAGCGCCTCCCGGGGACAGGAGAATGAGCAGTTCTTC. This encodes CSASRGQENEQFF.

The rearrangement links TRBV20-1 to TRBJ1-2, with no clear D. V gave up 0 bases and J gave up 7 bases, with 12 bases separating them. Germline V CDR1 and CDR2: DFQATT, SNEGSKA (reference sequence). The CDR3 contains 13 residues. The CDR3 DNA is TGCAGTGCTAGAGATCCAACGTTGGGTGGCTACACCTTC. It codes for CSARDPTLGGYTF.

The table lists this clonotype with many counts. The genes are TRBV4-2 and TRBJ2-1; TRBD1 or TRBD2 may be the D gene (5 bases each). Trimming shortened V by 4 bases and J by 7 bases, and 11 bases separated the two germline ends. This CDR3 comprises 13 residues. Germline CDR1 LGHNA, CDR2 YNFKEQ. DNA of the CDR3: TGTGCCAGCAGCCTGGGACGGAAGAATGAGCAGTTCTTC. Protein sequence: CASSLGRKNEQFF.

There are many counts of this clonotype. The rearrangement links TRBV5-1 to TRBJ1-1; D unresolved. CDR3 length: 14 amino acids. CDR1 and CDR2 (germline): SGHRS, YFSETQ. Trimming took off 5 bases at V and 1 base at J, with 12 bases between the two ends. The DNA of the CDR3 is TGCGCCAGCAGTCGGAAGGGCCAGAACACTGAAGCTTTCTTT. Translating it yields CASSRKGQNTEAFF.

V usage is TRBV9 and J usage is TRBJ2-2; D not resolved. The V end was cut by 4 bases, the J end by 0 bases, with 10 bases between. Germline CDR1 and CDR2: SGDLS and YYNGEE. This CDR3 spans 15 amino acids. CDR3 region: CASSHTAANTGELFF. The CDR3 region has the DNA TGTGCCAGCAGCCACACGGCCGCGAACACCGGGGAGCTGTTTTTT. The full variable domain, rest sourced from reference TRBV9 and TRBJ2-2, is DSGVTQTPKHLITATGQRVTLRCSPRSGDLSVYWYQQSLDQGLQFLIQYYNGEERAKGNILERFSAQQFPDLHSELNLSSLELGDSALYFCASSHTAANTGELFFGEGSRLTVL.

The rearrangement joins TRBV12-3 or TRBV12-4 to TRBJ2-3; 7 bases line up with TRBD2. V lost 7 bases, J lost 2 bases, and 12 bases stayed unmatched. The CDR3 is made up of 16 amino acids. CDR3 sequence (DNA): TGTGCCAGCACCCCGTGGGGGGGTCGAGTCACAGATACGCAGTATTTT. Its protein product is CASTPWGGRVTDTQYF.

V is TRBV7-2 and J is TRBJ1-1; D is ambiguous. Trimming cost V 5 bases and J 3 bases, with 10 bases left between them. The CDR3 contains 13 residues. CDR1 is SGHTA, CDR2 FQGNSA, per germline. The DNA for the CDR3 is TGTGCCAGCAGCCAACGACGGTACACTGAAGCTTTCTTT. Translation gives CASSQRRYTEAFF.

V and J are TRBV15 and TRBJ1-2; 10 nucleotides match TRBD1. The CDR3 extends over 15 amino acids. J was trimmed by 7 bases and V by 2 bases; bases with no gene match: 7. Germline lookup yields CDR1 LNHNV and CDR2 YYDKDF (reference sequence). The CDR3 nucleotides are TGTGCCACCAGCAGACCCGACAGGGGGCTTGGTGGCTACACCTTC. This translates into CATSRPDRGLGGYTF.

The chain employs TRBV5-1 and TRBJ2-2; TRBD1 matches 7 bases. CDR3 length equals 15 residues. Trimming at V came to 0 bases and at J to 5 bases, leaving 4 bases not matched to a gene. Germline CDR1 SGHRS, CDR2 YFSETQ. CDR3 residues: CASSLATGRTGELFF. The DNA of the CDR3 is TGCGCCAGCAGCTTGGCGACAGGGAGAACCGGGGAGCTGTTTTTT.

The CDR3 spells CASSPTSGSEQYV. The DNA for the CDR3 is TGTGCCAGCAGTCCAACTTCAGGGAGCGAGCAGTACGTC. The chain uses TRBV6-2 or TRBV6-3 and TRBJ2-7, with D tentatively TRBD1 or TRBD2 (5 bases each). Trimming stripped 5 bases from V and 6 bases from J, with 14 bases between. CDR3 size: 13 residues. Germline loops: CDR1 MNHEY, CDR2 SVGEGT.

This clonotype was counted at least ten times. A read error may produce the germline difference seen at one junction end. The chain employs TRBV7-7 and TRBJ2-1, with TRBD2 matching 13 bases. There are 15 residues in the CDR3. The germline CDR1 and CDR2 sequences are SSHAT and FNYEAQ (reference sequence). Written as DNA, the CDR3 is TGTGCTAGCAGCATACTAGCGGGGGGGTACAATGAGCAGTTCTTC. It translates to CASSILAGGYNEQFF.

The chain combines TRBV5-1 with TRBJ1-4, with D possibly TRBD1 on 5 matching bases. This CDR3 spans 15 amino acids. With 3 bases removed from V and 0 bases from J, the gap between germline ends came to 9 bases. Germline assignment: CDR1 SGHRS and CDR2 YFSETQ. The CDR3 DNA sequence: TGCGCCAGCAGCTCTGCAGGGTCAACTAATGAAAAACTGTTTTTT. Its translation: CASSSAGSTNEKLFF.

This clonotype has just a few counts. CDR3 in amino acids: CASSLWLAVRGELFF. DNA of the CDR3: TGTGCCAGCAGCTTGTGGTTGGCAGTCAGAGGGGAGCTGTTTTTT. The V and J genes are TRBV5-6 and TRBJ2-2; D ambiguous. In germline, CDR1 is SGHDT, CDR2 YYEEEE. The CDR3 covers 15 residues. V was cut by 1 base and J by 8 bases, with 15 bases left in between.

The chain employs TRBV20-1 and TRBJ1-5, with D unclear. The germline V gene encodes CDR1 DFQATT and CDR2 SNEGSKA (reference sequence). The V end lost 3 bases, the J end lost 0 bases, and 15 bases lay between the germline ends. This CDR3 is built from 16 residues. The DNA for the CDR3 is TGCAGTGCTAGCTCTTGGGGAATTTATAGCAATCAGCCCCAGCATTTT. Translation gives CSASSWGIYSNQPQHF.

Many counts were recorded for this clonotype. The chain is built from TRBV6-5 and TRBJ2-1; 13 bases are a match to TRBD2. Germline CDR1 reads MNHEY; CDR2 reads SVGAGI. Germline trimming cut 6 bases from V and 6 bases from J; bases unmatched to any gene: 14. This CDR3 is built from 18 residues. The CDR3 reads CASSLTGTSGISGNEQFF. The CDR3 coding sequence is TGTGCCAGCAGCCTAACCGGGACTAGCGGGATATCGGGCAATGAGCAGTTCTTC.

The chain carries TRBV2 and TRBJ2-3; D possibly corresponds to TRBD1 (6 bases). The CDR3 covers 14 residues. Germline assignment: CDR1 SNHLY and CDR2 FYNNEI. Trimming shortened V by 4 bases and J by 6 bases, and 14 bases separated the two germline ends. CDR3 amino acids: CASSAQGNWDTQYF. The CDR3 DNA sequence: TGTGCCAGCAGTGCTCAGGGGAATTGGGATACGCAGTATTTT.

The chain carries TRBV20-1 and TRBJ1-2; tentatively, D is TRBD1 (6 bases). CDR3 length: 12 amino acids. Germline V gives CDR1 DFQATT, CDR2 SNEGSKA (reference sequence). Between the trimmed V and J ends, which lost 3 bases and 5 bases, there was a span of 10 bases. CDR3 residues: CSASYQGYGYTF. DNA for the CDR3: TGCAGTGCTAGTTACCAGGGGTATGGCTACACCTTC.

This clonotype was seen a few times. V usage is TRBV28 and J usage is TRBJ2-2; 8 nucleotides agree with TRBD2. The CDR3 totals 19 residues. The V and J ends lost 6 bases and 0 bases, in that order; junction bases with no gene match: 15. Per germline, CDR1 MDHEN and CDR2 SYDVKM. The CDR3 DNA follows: TGTGCCAGCAGCCCCGGGGGGGCGACAAAGGCCGCGAACACCGGGGAGCTGTTTTTT. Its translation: CASSPGGATKAANTGELFF.

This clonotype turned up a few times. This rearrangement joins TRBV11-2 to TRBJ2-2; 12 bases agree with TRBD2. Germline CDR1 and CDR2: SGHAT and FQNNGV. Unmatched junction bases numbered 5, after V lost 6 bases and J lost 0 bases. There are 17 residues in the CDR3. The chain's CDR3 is CASRGLAGRPNTGELFF. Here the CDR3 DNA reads TGTGCCAGCAGGGGACTAGCGGGTCGTCCGAACACCGGGGAGCTGTTTTTT.

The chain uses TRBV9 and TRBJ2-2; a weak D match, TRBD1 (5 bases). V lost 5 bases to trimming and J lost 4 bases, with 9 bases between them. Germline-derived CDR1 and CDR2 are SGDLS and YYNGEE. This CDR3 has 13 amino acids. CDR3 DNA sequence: TGTGCCAGCAGTGCCCAGGGCACCGGGGAGCTGTTTTTT. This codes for CASSAQGTGELFF. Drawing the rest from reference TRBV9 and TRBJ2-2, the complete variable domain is DSGVTQTPKHLITATGQRVTLRCSPRSGDLSVYWYQQSLDQGLQFLIQYYNGEERAKGNILERFSAQQFPDLHSELNLSSLELGDSALYFCASSAQGTGELFFGEGSRLTVL.

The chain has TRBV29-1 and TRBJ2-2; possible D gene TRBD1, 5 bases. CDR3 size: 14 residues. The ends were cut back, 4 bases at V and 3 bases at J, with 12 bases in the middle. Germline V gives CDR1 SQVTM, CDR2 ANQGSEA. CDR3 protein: CSVAQGTDTGELFF. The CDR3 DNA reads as TGCAGCGTTGCCCAGGGAACGGACACCGGGGAGCTGTTTTTT.